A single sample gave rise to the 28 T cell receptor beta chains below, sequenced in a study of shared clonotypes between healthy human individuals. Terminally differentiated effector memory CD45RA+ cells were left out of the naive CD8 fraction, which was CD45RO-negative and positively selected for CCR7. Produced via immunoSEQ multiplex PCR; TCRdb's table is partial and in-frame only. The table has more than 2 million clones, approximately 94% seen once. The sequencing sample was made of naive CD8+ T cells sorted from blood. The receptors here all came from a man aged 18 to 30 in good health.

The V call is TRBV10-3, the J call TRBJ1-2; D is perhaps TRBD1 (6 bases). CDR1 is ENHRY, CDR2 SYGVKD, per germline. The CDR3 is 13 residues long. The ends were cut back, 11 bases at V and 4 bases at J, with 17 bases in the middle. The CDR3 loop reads CAAGTGQLYGYTF. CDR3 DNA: TGTGCCGCGGGCACTGGACAGCTCTATGGCTACACCTTC.

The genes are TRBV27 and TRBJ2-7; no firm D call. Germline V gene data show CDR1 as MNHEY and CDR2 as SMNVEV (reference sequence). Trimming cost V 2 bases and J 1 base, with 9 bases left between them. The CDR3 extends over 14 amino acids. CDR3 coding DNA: TGTGCCAGCAGTTTACCTGATCCATCCTACGAGCAGTACTTC. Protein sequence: CASSLPDPSYEQYF.

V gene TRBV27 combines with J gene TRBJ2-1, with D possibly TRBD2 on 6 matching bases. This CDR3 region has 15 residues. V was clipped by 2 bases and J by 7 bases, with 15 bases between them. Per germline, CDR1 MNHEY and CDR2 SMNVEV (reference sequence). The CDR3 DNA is TGTGCCAGCAGTTTAATTCCCGCAGGGAGGAATGAGCAGTTCTTC. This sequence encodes CASSLIPAGRNEQFF.

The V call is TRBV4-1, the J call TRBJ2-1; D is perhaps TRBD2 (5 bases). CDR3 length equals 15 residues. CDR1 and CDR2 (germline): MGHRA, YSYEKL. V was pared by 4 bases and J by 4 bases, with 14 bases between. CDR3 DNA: TGCGCCAGCAGCCTAAAGGAGGTGGGTTACAATGAGCAGTTCTTC. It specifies CASSLKEVGYNEQFF.

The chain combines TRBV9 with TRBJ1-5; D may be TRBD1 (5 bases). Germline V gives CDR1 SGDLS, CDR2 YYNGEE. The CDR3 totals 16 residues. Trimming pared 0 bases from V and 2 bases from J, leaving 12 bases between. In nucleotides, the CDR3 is TGTGCCAGCAGCGTAGGGGGGGGTGGTGGCAATCAGCCCCAGCATTTT. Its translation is CASSVGGGGGNQPQHF.

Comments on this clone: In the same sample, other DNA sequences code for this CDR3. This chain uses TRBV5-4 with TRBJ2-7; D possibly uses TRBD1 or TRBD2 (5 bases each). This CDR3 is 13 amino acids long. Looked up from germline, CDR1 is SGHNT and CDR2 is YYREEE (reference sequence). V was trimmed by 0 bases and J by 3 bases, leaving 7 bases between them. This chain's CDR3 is CASSLGGFYEQYF. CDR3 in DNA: TGTGCCAGCAGCTTGGGGGGGTTCTACGAGCAGTACTTC.

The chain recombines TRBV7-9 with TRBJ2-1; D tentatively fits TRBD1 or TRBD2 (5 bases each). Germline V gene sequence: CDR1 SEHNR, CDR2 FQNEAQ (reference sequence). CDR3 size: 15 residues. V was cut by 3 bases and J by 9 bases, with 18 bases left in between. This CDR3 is CASSFSEPGTSEQFF. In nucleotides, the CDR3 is TGTGCCAGCAGCTTCTCTGAGCCGGGGACCAGTGAGCAGTTCTTC.

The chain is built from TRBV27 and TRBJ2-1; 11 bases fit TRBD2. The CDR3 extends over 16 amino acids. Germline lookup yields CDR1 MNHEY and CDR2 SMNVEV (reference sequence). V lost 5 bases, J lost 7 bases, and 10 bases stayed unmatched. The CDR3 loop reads CASSTQLAGAKNEQFF. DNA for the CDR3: TGTGCCAGCAGTACCCAACTAGCGGGGGCGAAGAATGAGCAGTTCTTC.

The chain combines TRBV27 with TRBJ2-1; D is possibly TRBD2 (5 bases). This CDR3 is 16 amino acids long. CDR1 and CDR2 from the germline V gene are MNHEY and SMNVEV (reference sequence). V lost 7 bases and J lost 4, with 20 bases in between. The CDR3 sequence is CASTTLSAGGYNEQFF. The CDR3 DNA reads TGTGCCAGCACCACTTTGTCCGCGGGCGGGTACAATGAGCAGTTCTTC.

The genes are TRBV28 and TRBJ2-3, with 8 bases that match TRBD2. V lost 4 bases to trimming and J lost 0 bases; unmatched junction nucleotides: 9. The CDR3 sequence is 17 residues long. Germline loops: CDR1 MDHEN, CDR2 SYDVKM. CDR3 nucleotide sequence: TGTGCCAGCAGTTGGGGCGGGGGGACTACTAGCACAGATACGCAGTATTTT. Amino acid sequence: CASSWGGGTTSTDTQYF.

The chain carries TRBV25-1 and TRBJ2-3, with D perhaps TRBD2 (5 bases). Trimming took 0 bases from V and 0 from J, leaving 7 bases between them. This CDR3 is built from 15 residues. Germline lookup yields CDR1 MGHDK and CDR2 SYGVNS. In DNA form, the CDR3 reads TGTGCCAGCAGTGAATACGGGGTTAGCACAGATACGCAGTATTTT. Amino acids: CASSEYGVSTDTQYF.

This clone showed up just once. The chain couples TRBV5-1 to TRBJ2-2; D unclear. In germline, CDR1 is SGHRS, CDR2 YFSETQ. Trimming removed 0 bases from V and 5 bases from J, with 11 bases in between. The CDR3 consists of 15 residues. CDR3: CASSLEFAWTGELFF. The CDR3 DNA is TGCGCCAGCAGCTTGGAGTTTGCATGGACCGGGGAGCTGTTTTTT. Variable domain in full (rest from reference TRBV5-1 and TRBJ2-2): KAGVTQTPRYLIKTRGQQVTLSCSPISGHRSVSWYQQTPGQGLQFLFEYFSETQRNKGNFPGRFSGRQFSNSRSEMNVSTLELGDSALYLCASSLEFAWTGELFFGEGSRLTVL.

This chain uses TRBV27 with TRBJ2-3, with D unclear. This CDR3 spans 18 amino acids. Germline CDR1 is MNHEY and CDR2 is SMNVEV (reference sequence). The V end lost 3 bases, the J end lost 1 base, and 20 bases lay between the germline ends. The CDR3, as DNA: TGTGCCAGCAGTTTGATTCGAGTAGCCGATCCTGGCACAGATACGCAGTATTTT. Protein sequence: CASSLIRVADPGTDTQYF.

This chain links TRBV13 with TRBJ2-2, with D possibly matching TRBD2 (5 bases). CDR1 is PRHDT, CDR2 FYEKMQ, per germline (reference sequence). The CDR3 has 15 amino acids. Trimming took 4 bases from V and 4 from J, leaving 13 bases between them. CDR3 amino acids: CASSYSPGSTGELFF. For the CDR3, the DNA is TGTGCCAGCAGCTATTCCCCGGGGTCCACCGGGGAGCTGTTTTTT.

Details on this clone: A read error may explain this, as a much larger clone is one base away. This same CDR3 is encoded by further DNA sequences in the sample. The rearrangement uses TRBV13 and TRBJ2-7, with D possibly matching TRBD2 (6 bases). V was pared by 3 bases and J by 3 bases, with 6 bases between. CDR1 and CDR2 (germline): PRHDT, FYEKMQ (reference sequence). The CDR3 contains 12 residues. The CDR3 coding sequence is TGTGCCAGCAGCTTGGGGGGCTACGAGCAGTACTTC. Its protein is CASSLGGYEQYF.

The CDR3 sequence is CASSVEQDPPGAAFF. DNA for the CDR3: TGTGCCAGCAGCGTAGAACAGGACCCACCGGGAGCAGCTTTCTTT. This chain links TRBV9 with TRBJ1-1; D is perhaps TRBD1 (5 bases). With 0 bases removed from V and 10 bases from J, the gap between germline ends came to 19 bases. The CDR3 runs 15 residues. The germline gives CDR1 SGDLS, CDR2 YYNGEE.

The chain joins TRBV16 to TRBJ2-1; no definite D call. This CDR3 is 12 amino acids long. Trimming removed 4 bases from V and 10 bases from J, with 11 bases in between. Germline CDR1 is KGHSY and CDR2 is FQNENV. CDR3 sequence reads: CASSPEGSEQFF. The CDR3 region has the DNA TGTGCCAGCAGCCCCGAAGGGTCGGAGCAGTTCTTC.

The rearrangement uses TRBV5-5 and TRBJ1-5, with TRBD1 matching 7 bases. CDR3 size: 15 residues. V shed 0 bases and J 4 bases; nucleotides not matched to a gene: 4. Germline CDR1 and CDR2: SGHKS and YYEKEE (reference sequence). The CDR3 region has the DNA TGTGCCAGCAGCTTGGCGGGACAGACAAATCAGCCCCAGCATTTT. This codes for CASSLAGQTNQPQHF. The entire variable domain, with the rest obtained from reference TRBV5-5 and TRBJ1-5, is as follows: DAGVTQSPTHLIKTRGQQVTLRCSPISGHKSVSWYQQVLGQGPQFIFQYYEKEERGRGNFPDRFSARQFPNYSSELNVNALLLGDSALYLCASSLAGQTNQPQHFGDGTRLSIL.

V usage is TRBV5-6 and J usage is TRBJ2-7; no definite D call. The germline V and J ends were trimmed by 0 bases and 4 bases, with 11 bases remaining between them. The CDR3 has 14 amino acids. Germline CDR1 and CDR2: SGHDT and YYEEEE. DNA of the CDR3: TGTGCCAGCAGCTTGGGGATTAAGTGGTACGAGCAGTACTTC. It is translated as CASSLGIKWYEQYF.

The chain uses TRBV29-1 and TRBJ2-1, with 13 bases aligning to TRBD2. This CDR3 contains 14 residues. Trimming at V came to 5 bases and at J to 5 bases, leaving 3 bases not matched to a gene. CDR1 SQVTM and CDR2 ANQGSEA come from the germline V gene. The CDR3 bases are TGCAGCGTTACTGGACTAGCGGGGGACAATGAGCAGTTCTTC. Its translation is CSVTGLAGDNEQFF.

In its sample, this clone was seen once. The CDR3 protein is CASSLVAVSPHEQYF. In DNA form, the CDR3 reads TGTGCCAGCAGCTTAGTGGCCGTCTCCCCTCACGAGCAGTACTTC. The chain uses TRBV7-8 and TRBJ2-7; D gene ambiguous. The germline V and J ends were trimmed by 1 base and 5 bases, with 15 bases remaining between them. CDR1 is SGHVS and CDR2 is FQNEAQ in the germline V gene. The CDR3 loop spans 15 amino acids.

The CDR3 DNA sequence: TGTGCCAGCAGCTTAGGTCTAGCGGGGGGCCTCCAAGAGACCCAGTACTTC. Translated: CASSLGLAGGLQETQYF. This rearrangement joins TRBV11-1 to TRBJ2-5, with 11 bases that match TRBD2. CDR3 length: 17 residues. Germline CDR1 reads SGHAT; CDR2 reads FQDESV (reference sequence). Losses at the gene ends were 1 base for V and 1 base for J; bases not matched to a gene: 5.

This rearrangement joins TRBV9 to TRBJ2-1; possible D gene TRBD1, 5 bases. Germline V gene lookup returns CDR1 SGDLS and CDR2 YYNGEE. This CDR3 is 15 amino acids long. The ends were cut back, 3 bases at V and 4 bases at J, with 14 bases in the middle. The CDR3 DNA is TGTGCCAGCAGCGGATTATCGGACATATACAATGAGCAGTTCTTC. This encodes CASSGLSDIYNEQFF.

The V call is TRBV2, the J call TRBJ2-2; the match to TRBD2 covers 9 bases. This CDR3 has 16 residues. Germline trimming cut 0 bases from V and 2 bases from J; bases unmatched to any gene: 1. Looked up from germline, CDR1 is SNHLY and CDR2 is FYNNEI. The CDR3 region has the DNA TGTGCCAGCAGTGAAGCCCTAGCGGGAAACACCGGGGAGCTGTTTTTT. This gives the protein CASSEALAGNTGELFF.

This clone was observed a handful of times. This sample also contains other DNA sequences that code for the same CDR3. CDR3 sequence reads: CASSQDRTSGLYEQYF. CDR3 sequence (DNA): TGCGCCAGCAGCCAAGATAGGACTAGCGGGCTCTACGAGCAGTACTTC. This chain links TRBV4-1 with TRBJ2-7; 11 bases match TRBD2. V lost 0 bases, J lost 3 bases, and 4 bases stayed unmatched. The CDR3 is made up of 16 amino acids. From germline, CDR1 is MGHRA and CDR2 YSYEKL.

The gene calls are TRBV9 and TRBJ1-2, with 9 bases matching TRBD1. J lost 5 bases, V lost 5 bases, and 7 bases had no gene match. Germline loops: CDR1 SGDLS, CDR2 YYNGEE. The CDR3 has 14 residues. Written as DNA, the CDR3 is TGTGCCAGCAGGGGGGACAGGGATAGTTATGGCTACACCTTC. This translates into CASRGDRDSYGYTF.

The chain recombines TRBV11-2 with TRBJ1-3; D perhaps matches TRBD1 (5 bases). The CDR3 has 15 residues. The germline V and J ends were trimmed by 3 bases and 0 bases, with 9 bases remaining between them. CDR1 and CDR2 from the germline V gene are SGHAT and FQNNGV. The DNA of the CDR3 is TGTGCCAGCAGCTTCGGGGGGACCTCTGGAAACACCATATATTTT. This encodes CASSFGGTSGNTIYF. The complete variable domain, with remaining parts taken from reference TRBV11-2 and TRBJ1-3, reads EAGVAQSPRYKIIEKRQSVAFWCNPISGHATLYWYQQILGQGPKLLIQFQNNGVVDDSQLPKDRFSAERLKGVDSTLKIQPAKLEDSAVYLCASSFGGTSGNTIYFGEGSWLTVV.

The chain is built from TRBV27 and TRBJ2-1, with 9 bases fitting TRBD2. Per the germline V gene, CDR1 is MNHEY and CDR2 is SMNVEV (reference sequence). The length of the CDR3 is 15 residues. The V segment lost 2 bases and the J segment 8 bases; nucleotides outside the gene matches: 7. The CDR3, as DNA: TGTGCCAGCAGTTTAGCGGCTAGCGGGGTCGATGAGCAGTTCTTC. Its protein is CASSLAASGVDEQFF.